This TCR beta chain was sequenced during a study of cytomegalovirus exposure and HLA in healthy donors. Study information: The platform used for the 120 or so validation repertoires matched that of the 666 first-cohort repertoires, a later analysis reported.

Turning to this clone: Its antigen is unknown.

CDR3 length equals 14 residues. CDR1 is LNHDA and CDR2 is SQIVND in the germline V gene (reference sequence). The germline V and J ends were trimmed by 5 bases and 5 bases, with 15 bases remaining between them. Sequenced by immunoSEQ multiplex PCR; TCRdb stores in-frame clones only, minus some. This table holds 110,000 to 150,000 clones, roughly nine tenths found once. Study-level findings and limits: In vitro work confirmed that a few CMV-associated chains recognize CMV antigens.

Sequencing used PBMCs. The rearrangement joins TRBV19 to TRBJ1-2, with a possible D match to TRBD1 (6 bases). This receptor was obtained from a man between 18 and 35 years old in good health and CMV-seronegative. In DNA form, the CDR3 reads TGTGCCAGTAGTTTCACCGGGACAAATTATGGCTACACCTTC. This gives the protein CASSFTGTNYGYTF.